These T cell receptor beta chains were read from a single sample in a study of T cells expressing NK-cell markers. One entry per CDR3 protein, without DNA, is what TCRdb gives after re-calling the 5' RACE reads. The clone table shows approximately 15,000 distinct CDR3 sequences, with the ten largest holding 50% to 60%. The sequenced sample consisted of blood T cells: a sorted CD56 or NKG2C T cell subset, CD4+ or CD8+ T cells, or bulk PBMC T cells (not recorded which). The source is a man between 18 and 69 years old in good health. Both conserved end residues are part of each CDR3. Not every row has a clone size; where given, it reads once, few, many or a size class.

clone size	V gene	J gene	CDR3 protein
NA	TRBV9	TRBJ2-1	CASSVVGGPGNEQFF
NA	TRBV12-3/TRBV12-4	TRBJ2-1	CASSFLNGGHNEQFF
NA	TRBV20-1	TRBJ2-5	CSARDLASGGFEYQETQYF
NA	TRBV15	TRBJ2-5	CATSRAGTSQYF
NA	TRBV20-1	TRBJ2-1	CSARGGPAGGEQFF
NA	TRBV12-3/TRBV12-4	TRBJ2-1	CASSWGQGANEQFF
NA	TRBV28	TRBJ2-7	CASSAWGGRSYEQYF
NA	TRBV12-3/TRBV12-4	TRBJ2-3	CASSLGDGSTDTQYF
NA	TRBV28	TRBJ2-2	CASSLLIAGGPDTGELFF
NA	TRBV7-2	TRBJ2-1	CASSQDRGSNNEQFF
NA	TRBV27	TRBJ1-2	CASTGRGRMSGYTF
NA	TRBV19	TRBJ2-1	CASSRTSGSGYNEQFF
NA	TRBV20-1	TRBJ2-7	CSAYSGLSYEQYF
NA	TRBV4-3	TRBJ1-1	CASSQEPGSEAFF
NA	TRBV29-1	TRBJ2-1	CSVPNRGNEQFF
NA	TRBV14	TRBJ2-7	CASSQDDPRNEQYF
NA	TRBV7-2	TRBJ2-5	CASSLAGRGYIGETQYF
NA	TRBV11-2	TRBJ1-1	CASSLGRGKTDTEAFF
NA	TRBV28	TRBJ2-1	CASRRGLEGFF
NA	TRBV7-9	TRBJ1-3	CASTPWNGNTIYF
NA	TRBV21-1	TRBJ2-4	CASSKSSEQDRAPQNIQYF
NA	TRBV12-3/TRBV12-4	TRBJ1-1	CASSFGGYDTEAFF
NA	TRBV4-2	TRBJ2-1	CASSQELRGGISYNEQFF
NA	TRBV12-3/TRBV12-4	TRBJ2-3	CASSSPGLAEKSTDTQYF
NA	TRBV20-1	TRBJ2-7	CSASPGGWSYEQYF
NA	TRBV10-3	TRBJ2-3	CAISENLATDTQYF
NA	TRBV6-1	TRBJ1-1	CASRPDRGKGGNTEAFF
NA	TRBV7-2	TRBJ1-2	CASSLDTTVRGGYTF
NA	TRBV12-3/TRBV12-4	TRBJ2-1	CASHKSSGDNEQFF
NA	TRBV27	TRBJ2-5	CASSQAGGGKTQYF
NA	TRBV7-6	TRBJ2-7	CASSLDLAGTYEQYF
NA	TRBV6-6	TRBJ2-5	CASSRDVRTQYF
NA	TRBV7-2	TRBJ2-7	CASSLGVGLYEQYF
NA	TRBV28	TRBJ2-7	CASVGTSYEQYF
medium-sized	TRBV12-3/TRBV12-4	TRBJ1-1	CASSRRQMGTEAFF
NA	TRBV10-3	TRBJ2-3	CATLAHASTDTQYF
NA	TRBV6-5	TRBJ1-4	CASSYVLGGEKLFF
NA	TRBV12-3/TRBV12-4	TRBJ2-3	CASSLGISGGSTDTQYF
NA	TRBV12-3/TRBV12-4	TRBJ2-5	CASSSGTSGGEETQYF
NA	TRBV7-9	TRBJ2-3	CASSLSHRSEDTQYF
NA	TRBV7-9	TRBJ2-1	CASSPKWEQFF
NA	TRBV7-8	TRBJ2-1	CASSLQTNEQFF
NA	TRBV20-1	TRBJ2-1	CSARFRGIPHNEQFF
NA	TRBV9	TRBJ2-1	CASSVGLAGENEQFF